Shown below are 2 T cell receptor beta chains from a single sample sequenced in a study of blood T cell repertoires in COVID-19 (dated by TCRdb to about 2020). The method was the immunoSEQ multiplex PCR assay. Not all clones reach the TCRdb copy of this immuneACCESS table, which keeps in-frame sequences only. Checked studies attribute under half of the gap to unresolved V genes and leave the rest unexplained. The sample records about 160,000 clones, approximately 85% of which are singletons. Jointly, the top ten make up 7% to 10% of the sample. The specimen sequenced was peripheral blood. The receptors originated from a woman aged 55-69 years with COVID-19, enrolled during active disease.

The rearrangement uses TRBV4-2 and TRBJ2-7; TRBD1 is a possible D gene (6 bases). V lost 1 base to trimming and J lost 2 bases, with 21 bases between them. CDR3 length equals 18 residues. CDR1 is LGHNA, CDR2 YNFKEQ, per germline. The CDR3 reads CASSQVTLGRGTTYEQYF. For the CDR3, the DNA is TGTGCCAGCAGCCAAGTTACCCTCGGAAGGGGGACAACCTACGAGCAGTACTTC.

This chain uses TRBV28 with TRBJ2-5, with TRBD2 as a possible D gene (6 bases). Per germline, CDR1 MDHEN and CDR2 SYDVKM. The CDR3 spans 14 residues. The CDR3 sequence: CSSKPGGRYETQYF. In DNA, the CDR3 is TGTTCCTCCAAACCCGGGGGTCGGTATGAGACCCAGTACTTC.